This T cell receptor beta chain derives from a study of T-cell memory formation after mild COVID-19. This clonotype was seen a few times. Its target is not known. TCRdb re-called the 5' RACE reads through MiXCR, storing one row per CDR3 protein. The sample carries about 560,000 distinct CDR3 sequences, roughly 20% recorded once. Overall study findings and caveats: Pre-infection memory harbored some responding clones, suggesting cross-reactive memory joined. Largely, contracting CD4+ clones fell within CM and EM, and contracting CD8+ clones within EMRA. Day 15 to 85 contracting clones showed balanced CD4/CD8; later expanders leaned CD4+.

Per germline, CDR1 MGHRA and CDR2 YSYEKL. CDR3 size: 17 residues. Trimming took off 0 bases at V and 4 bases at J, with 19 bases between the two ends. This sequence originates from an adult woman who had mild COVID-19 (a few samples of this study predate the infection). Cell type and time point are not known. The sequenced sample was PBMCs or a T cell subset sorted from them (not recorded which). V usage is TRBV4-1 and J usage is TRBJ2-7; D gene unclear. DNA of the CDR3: TGCGCCAGCAGCCAAGAAATGGGCCCCCGAAGTGTGTACGAGCAGTACTTC. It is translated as CASSQEMGPRSVYEQYF.